This passage covers 27 T cell receptor beta chains from one sample sequenced in a study of T cell changes during pregnancy in multiple sclerosis. Libraries were prepared by immunoSEQ multiplex PCR; TCRdb keeps only in-frame clonotypes and omits some of them. The repertoire holds fewer than 65,000 clones, with 93% as singletons. The sequencing here drew on peripheral blood, taken in the second trimester of pregnancy. The receptors were gathered from a female donor with multiple sclerosis, enrolled in a pregnancy study.

This chain uses TRBV7-3 with TRBJ2-1; a possible D gene is TRBD1 (5 bases). Germline V gene sequence: CDR1 SGHTA, CDR2 FQGTGA. This CDR3 is 16 amino acids long. Trimming removed 5 bases from V and 7 bases from J, with 21 bases in between. Here the CDR3 DNA reads TGTGCCAGCAGCCCTCAGCAGGGTCTACAGAGTAATGAGCAGTTCTTC. Translated: CASSPQQGLQSNEQFF.

In DNA form, the CDR3 reads TGCGCCAGCAGCTTGTCGGCGGAGTACACAGATACGCAGTATTTT. Amino acid sequence: CASSLSAEYTDTQYF. The chain couples TRBV5-1 to TRBJ2-3; D is undetermined. The germline V and J ends were trimmed by 1 base and 2 bases, with 11 bases remaining between them. This CDR3 contains 15 residues. The V gene's germline CDR1 is SGHRS and CDR2 YFSETQ. The whole variable domain, filled in from reference TRBV5-1 and TRBJ2-3, reads KAGVTQTPRYLIKTRGQQVTLSCSPISGHRSVSWYQQTPGQGLQFLFEYFSETQRNKGNFPGRFSGRQFSNSRSEMNVSTLELGDSALYLCASSLSAEYTDTQYFGPGTRLTVL.

The CDR3 sequence: CASSPPPTYNEQFF. The DNA for the CDR3 is TGTGCCAGCTCACCACCGCCTACCTACAATGAGCAGTTCTTC. V is TRBV18 and J is TRBJ2-1; unclear D gene. V was cut by 0 bases and J by 2 bases, with 5 bases left in between. In germline, CDR1 is KGHSH, CDR2 LQKENI. The CDR3 is made up of 14 amino acids. The variable domain in full, with the rest retrieved from reference TRBV18 and TRBJ2-1, is NAGVMQNPRHLVRRRGQEARLRCSPMKGHSHVYWYRQLPEEGLKFMVYLQKENIIDESGMPKERFSAEFPKEGPSILRIQQVVRGDSAAYFCASSPPPTYNEQFFGPGTRLTVL.

This rearrangement joins TRBV5-4 to TRBJ1-1; D is unresolved. CDR1 is SGHNT and CDR2 is YYREEE in the germline V gene (reference sequence). This CDR3 contains 15 residues. V was clipped by 0 bases and J by 1 base, with 10 bases between them. The CDR3 region is CASSLGEGRNTEAFF. Written as DNA, the CDR3 is TGTGCCAGCAGCTTGGGGGAGGGAAGGAACACTGAAGCTTTCTTT.

The chain couples TRBV27 to TRBJ1-1, with TRBD1 as a possible D gene (5 bases). V lost 5 bases, J lost 1 base, and 8 bases lay in between. The CDR3 sequence is 13 residues long. Looked up from germline, CDR1 is MNHEY and CDR2 is SMNVEV (reference sequence). The CDR3: CASSRGRNTEAFF. The CDR3 bases are TGTGCCAGCAGTAGGGGCAGGAACACTGAAGCTTTCTTT.

This clone was detected only once. The rearrangement uses TRBV27 and TRBJ2-1; a possible D gene is TRBD2 (5 bases). Per the germline V gene, CDR1 is MNHEY and CDR2 is SMNVEV (reference sequence). V gave up 4 bases and J gave up 3 bases, with 16 bases separating them. The CDR3 has 16 amino acids. The DNA of the CDR3 is TGTGCCAGCAGTTCCGCTGCAGGAGGAGGCTACAATGAGCAGTTCTTC. Translated, it gives CASSSAAGGGYNEQFF.

This chain joins TRBV5-6 and TRBJ1-3, with 8 bases lining up with TRBD1. The CDR3 is made up of 16 amino acids. The J segment lost 0 bases and the V segment lost 4 bases, leaving 6 bases of the junction unmatched. Germline-derived CDR1 and CDR2 are SGHDT and YYEEEE. The CDR3 sequence is CASSLGQGRSGNTIYF. The CDR3 coding sequence is TGTGCCAGCAGCCTAGGACAGGGCCGCTCTGGAAACACCATATATTTT.

J is TRBJ2-3 and V is TRBV2; D perhaps matches TRBD2 (6 bases). CDR1 is SNHLY, CDR2 FYNNEI, per germline. The ends were cut back, 6 bases at V and 3 bases at J, with 16 bases in the middle. This CDR3 has 15 amino acids. In nucleotides, the CDR3 is TGTGCCAGCAGCGAGGCGGGCGGGATTACAGATACGCAGTATTTT. Protein sequence: CASSEAGGITDTQYF.

The rearrangement joins TRBV7-2 to TRBJ1-4; a weak D match, TRBD1 (5 bases). CDR3 size: 16 residues. V lost 1 base and J 4 bases, leaving 13 bases between the germline ends. Germline V gene lookup returns CDR1 SGHTA and CDR2 FQGNSA. The CDR3 DNA sequence: TGTGCCAGCAGCTTAGTTGGGGGGACTAATAATGAAAAACTGTTTTTT. Translating it yields CASSLVGGTNNEKLFF. The full variable domain, its missing parts supplied by reference TRBV7-2 and TRBJ1-4, is GAGVSQSPSNKVTEKGKDVELRCDPISGHTALYWYRQSLGQGLEFLIYFQGNSAPDKSGLPSDRFSAERTGGSVSTLTIQRTQQEDSAVYLCASSLVGGTNNEKLFFGSGTQLSVL.

The J gene is TRBJ2-7, the V gene TRBV14; 8 bases match TRBD1. Looked up from germline, CDR1 is SGHDN and CDR2 is FVKESK. This CDR3 has 15 residues. V lost 2 bases and J lost 5; bases outside the gene matches: 8. The CDR3 here is CASSQLPRGLDEQYF. CDR3 sequence (DNA): TGTGCCAGCAGCCAATTACCCAGGGGGCTAGACGAGCAGTACTTC.

This chain joins TRBV2 and TRBJ1-2, with TRBD1 identical over 7 bases. Germline-derived CDR1 and CDR2 are SNHLY and FYNNEI. This CDR3 comprises 14 residues. V lost 5 bases, J lost 4 bases, and 7 bases stayed unmatched. CDR3 in amino acids: CASSTGTVFYGYTF. CDR3 nucleotides: TGTGCCAGCAGTACCGGGACAGTCTTCTATGGCTACACCTTC.

This CDR3 reads CASSLAQRRNTGELFF. CDR3 nucleotides: TGTGCCAGCAGCTTAGCCCAGCGGAGGAACACCGGGGAGCTGTTTTTT. This chain joins TRBV7-9 and TRBJ2-2; TRBD2 is a possible D gene (5 bases). V shed 0 bases and J shed 1 base, with 9 bases lying between them. The CDR3 spans 16 residues. Germline CDR1 is SEHNR and CDR2 is FQNEAQ (reference sequence).

The rearrangement uses TRBV28 and TRBJ1-5, with D perhaps TRBD1 (6 bases). Germline assignment: CDR1 MDHEN and CDR2 SYDVKM. Trimming stripped 4 bases from V and 3 bases from J, with 13 bases between. The CDR3 has 15 amino acids. This CDR3 reads CASSSPDSYNQPQHF. The CDR3 DNA reads TGTGCCAGCAGTTCCCCGGACAGTTACAATCAGCCCCAGCATTTT.

CDR3 DNA sequence: TGTGCCAGTACCTTCAGGGGATACGGAAACACCATATATTTT. Residues: CASTFRGYGNTIYF. The chain links TRBV19 to TRBJ1-3, with D perhaps matching TRBD1 (6 bases). The CDR3 has 14 residues. V was pared by 7 bases and J by 4 bases, with 14 bases between. Germline CDR1 reads LNHDA; CDR2 reads SQIVND (reference sequence).

The chain links TRBV4-1 to TRBJ2-1; TRBD2 matches 16 bases. Germline CDR1 reads MGHRA; CDR2 reads YSYEKL. The CDR3 is made up of 17 amino acids. The V and J ends lost 2 bases and 9 bases, in that order; junction bases with no gene match: 7. CDR3 region: CASSQKGLAGGPGEQFF. The CDR3, as DNA: TGCGCCAGCAGCCAAAAGGGACTAGCGGGAGGGCCGGGTGAGCAGTTCTTC.

CDR3 residues: CASSLVGGTNEKLFF. The CDR3 coding sequence is TGTGCCAGCAGCTTAGTCGGGGGGACTAATGAAAAACTGTTTTTT. The rearrangement uses TRBV7-9 and TRBJ1-4, with D possibly TRBD1 on 5 matching bases. There are 15 residues in the CDR3. V was cut by 1 base and J by 2 bases, with 8 bases left in between. Germline V lookup: CDR1 SEHNR, CDR2 FQNEAQ (reference sequence).

This chain uses TRBV7-9 with TRBJ1-1; D unclear. Germline CDR1 is SEHNR and CDR2 is FQNEAQ (reference sequence). The germline V and J ends were trimmed by 0 bases and 1 base, with 12 bases remaining between them. This CDR3 is 16 amino acids long. The DNA of the CDR3 is TGTGCCAGCAGCTTAGCCCTCACAGTTCAGAACACTGAAGCTTTCTTT. It yields the protein CASSLALTVQNTEAFF.

The gene calls are TRBV19 and TRBJ2-5; TRBD2 agrees at 8 bases. The CDR3 runs 17 residues. Germline values: CDR1 LNHDA, CDR2 SQIVND (reference sequence). V trimming: 1 base; J trimming: 2 bases; junction bases outside the gene matches: 9. This chain's CDR3 is CASSIVGTSGHQETQYF. The CDR3 DNA reads TGTGCCAGTAGTATAGTGGGTACTAGCGGACATCAAGAGACCCAGTACTTC. The full variable domain, in which reference TRBV19 and TRBJ2-5 provide the parts outside the CDR3, is DGGITQSPKYLFRKEGQNVTLSCEQNLNHDAMYWYRQDPGQGLRLIYYSQIVNDFQKGDIAEGYSVSREKKESFPLTVTSAQKNPTAFYLCASSIVGTSGHQETQYFGPGTRLLVL.

This clone appeared once. The CDR3 spells CASSPLAGDAQETQYF. CDR3 nucleotide sequence: TGTGCCAGCAGCCCTTTAGCGGGAGACGCCCAAGAGACCCAGTACTTC. This chain connects TRBV14 to TRBJ2-5, with 9 bases matching TRBD2. The CDR3 spans 16 residues. V was clipped by 4 bases and J by 1 base; unmatched bases: 7. CDR1 SGHDN and CDR2 FVKESK come from the germline V gene. Based on the CDR3 plus reference TRBV14 and TRBJ2-5, the full variable domain is EAGVTQFPSHSVIEKGQTVTLRCDPISGHDNLYWYRRVMGKEIKFLLHFVKESKQDESGMPNNRFLAERTGGTYSTLKVQPAELEDSGVYFCASSPLAGDAQETQYFGPGTRLLVL.

The gene calls are TRBV5-6 and TRBJ1-1, with a tentative D call TRBD1 (6 bases). V lost 0 bases, J lost 1 base, and 13 bases lay in between. CDR1 SGHDT and CDR2 YYEEEE come from the germline V gene. CDR3 length: 16 residues. The CDR3 DNA reads TGTGCCAGCAGCTTGGGTGGACAGATGGCGAACACTGAAGCTTTCTTT. Amino acids: CASSLGGQMANTEAFF.

This clone appeared a single time. Additional DNA sequences in this sample encode the identical CDR3. The gene calls are TRBV18 and TRBJ2-6; TRBD1 matches at 7 bases. Unmatched junction bases numbered 1, after V lost 5 bases and J lost 0 bases. Germline CDR1 is KGHSH and CDR2 is LQKENI. The CDR3 is 15 residues long. The CDR3 loop is CASSDRASGANVLTF. The DNA for the CDR3 is TGTGCCAGCTCAGACAGGGCCTCTGGGGCCAACGTCCTGACTTTC.

V and J are TRBV5-1 and TRBJ2-7; a weak D match, TRBD1 (7 bases). Trimming stripped 2 bases from V and 1 base from J, with 19 bases between. The CDR3 loop spans 17 amino acids. Germline loops: CDR1 SGHRS, CDR2 YFSETQ. Written as DNA, the CDR3 is TGCGCCAGCAGCTTATTTCAGGGGGGCCTAAATTCCTACGAGCAGTACTTC. Amino acid sequence: CASSLFQGGLNSYEQYF.

The chain couples TRBV6-5 to TRBJ1-3; D is unresolved. This CDR3 spans 14 amino acids. The V end lost 5 bases, the J end lost 4 bases, and 12 bases lay between the germline ends. Per the germline V gene, CDR1 is MNHEY and CDR2 is SVGAGI. The CDR3 here is CASSPAGLGNTIYF. CDR3 bases: TGTGCCAGCAGTCCTGCTGGGCTAGGAAACACCATATATTTT.

V gene TRBV18 combines with J gene TRBJ2-1; D may be TRBD2 (6 bases). The CDR3 loop spans 15 amino acids. Germline-derived CDR1 and CDR2 are KGHSH and LQKENI. Trimming cost V 2 bases and J 5 bases, with 13 bases left between them. CDR3 sequence: CASSPIGSLNNEQFF. CDR3 in DNA: TGTGCCAGCTCACCAATCGGGAGCCTAAACAATGAGCAGTTCTTC.

The V gene is TRBV11-3, the J gene TRBJ1-1; D remains unclear. V lost 4 bases, J lost 3 bases, and 15 bases lay in between. The CDR3 sequence is 15 residues long. CDR1 and CDR2 from the germline V gene are SGHNT and YENEEA. The CDR3 region has the DNA TGTGCCAGCAGCTCCCGAGAGAGGTCGGACACTGAAGCTTTCTTT. Its translation is CASSSRERSDTEAFF. The whole variable domain, remainder taken from reference TRBV11-3 and TRBJ1-1, is EAGVVQSPRYKIIEKKQPVAFWCNPISGHNTLYWYLQNLGQGPELLIRYENEEAVDDSQLPKDRFSAERLKGVDSTLKIQPAELGDSAVYLCASSSRERSDTEAFFGQGTRLTVV.

The CDR3 loop reads CASSPRNYGYTF. The CDR3 coding sequence is TGTGCCAGCAGTCCACGGAACTATGGCTACACCTTC. This rearrangement joins TRBV28 to TRBJ1-2; D remains ambiguous. Germline V gene data show CDR1 as MDHEN and CDR2 as SYDVKM. V lost 5 bases, J lost 2 bases, and 6 bases lay in between. The CDR3 covers 12 residues.

This chain joins TRBV6-6 and TRBJ2-2; TRBD1 agrees at 8 bases. V was clipped by 3 bases and J by 7 bases; unmatched bases: 4. CDR3 length: 14 amino acids. CDR1 and CDR2 from the germline V gene are MNHNY and SVGAGI (reference sequence). The DNA for the CDR3 is TGTGCCAGCAGTTATGGACAGGGTGTCGGGGAGCTGTTTTTT. It translates to CASSYGQGVGELFF.